The 28 T cell receptor beta chains reported below all come from one sample, sequenced in a study of cytomegalovirus exposure and HLA in healthy donors. Primers: 60 Vbeta forward and 13 Jbeta reverse. Method: immunoSEQ multiplex PCR; TCRdb's copy keeps in-frame clones and lacks some. The profile shows some 130,000 clones, around three quarters of them singletons. Sequenced: PBMCs. Receptor source: a man younger than 45 in good health and CMV-seronegative.

The chain uses TRBV19 and TRBJ2-5, with D tentatively TRBD2 (5 bases). V was shortened by 5 bases and J by 2 bases, with 12 bases between the two germline ends. This CDR3 comprises 14 residues. Looked up from germline, CDR1 is LNHDA and CDR2 is SQIVND (reference sequence). This CDR3 is CASSPPGVQETQYF. As DNA, the CDR3 is TGTGCCAGTAGTCCGCCCGGGGTTCAAGAGACCCAGTACTTC.

In nucleotides, the CDR3 is TGTGCCAGTAGTTCCTCTCGGGGAAATTGGTACGAGCAGTACTTC. It is translated as CASSSSRGNWYEQYF. The chain links TRBV19 to TRBJ2-7, with a tentative D call TRBD2 (5 bases). This CDR3 is built from 15 residues. Deletions cut 5 bases from V and 4 bases from J, with 18 bases between. Looked up from germline, CDR1 is LNHDA and CDR2 is SQIVND (reference sequence).

This CDR3 is CASSQQETQYF. CDR3 DNA: TGTGCCAGCAGCCAACAAGAGACCCAGTACTTC. The chain carries TRBV7-8 and TRBJ2-5; the D is unclear. The CDR3 covers 11 residues. The germline V gene has CDR1 SGHVS and CDR2 FQNEAQ. Trimming took 5 bases from V and 2 from J, leaving 3 bases between them.

This chain uses TRBV2 with TRBJ2-1, with D perhaps matching TRBD2 (5 bases). The length of the CDR3 is 14 residues. Between the trimmed V and J ends, which lost 6 bases and 5 bases, there was a span of 14 bases. Germline CDR1 is SNHLY and CDR2 is FYNNEI. CDR3 sequence (DNA): TGTGCCAGCAGAGTTCGAGGGCCCGACAATGAGCAGTTCTTC. The encoded protein is CASRVRGPDNEQFF.

This clone came up a few times. CDR3 region: CASSPGTGRTQPQHF. The CDR3 region has the DNA TGTGCCAGCAGCCCCGGGACAGGGCGTACCCAGCCCCAGCATTTT. This rearrangement joins TRBV6-5 to TRBJ1-5; 9 bases agree with TRBD1. CDR3 length equals 15 residues. V was pared by 6 bases and J by 7 bases, with 10 bases of the junction left unmatched. Germline V lookup: CDR1 MNHEY, CDR2 SVGAGI.

The rearrangement uses TRBV29-1 and TRBJ1-2; perhaps TRBD1 as D (6 bases). The CDR3 has 16 residues. The V gene's germline CDR1 is SQVTM and CDR2 ANQGSEA. V lost 4 bases, J lost 2 bases, and 20 bases lay in between. The CDR3 here is CSVGMGAGAGNYGYTF. DNA for the CDR3: TGCAGCGTTGGGATGGGGGCGGGAGCAGGGAACTATGGCTACACCTTC. The full variable domain, completed using reference TRBV29-1 and TRBJ1-2, is SAVISQKPSRDICQRGTSLTIQCQVDSQVTMMFWYRQQPGQSLTLIATANQGSEATYESGFVIDKFPISRPNLTFSTLTVSNMSPEDSSIYLCSVGMGAGAGNYGYTFGSGTRLTVV.

Written as DNA, the CDR3 is TGTGCCAGCAGCGCGGGAGGGGTCTATGGCTACACCTTC. This encodes CASSAGGVYGYTF. The V and J genes are TRBV9 and TRBJ1-2; the D gene is possibly TRBD1 (5 bases). The CDR3 loop spans 13 amino acids. The V end lost 3 bases, the J end lost 4 bases, and 10 bases lay between the germline ends. Looked up from germline, CDR1 is SGDLS and CDR2 is YYNGEE.

The chain employs TRBV11-3 and TRBJ2-7; 11 bases fit TRBD2. CDR1 is SGHNT and CDR2 is YENEEA in the germline V gene. V trimming: 5 bases; J trimming: 3 bases; junction bases outside the gene matches: 6. The CDR3 covers 15 residues. The CDR3 DNA reads TGTGCCAGCAGCATTACTAGCGGGGGTTACTACGAGCAGTACTTC. This sequence encodes CASSITSGGYYEQYF.

The chain links TRBV9 to TRBJ1-5; 10 bases fit TRBD1. The CDR3 extends over 14 amino acids. The V and J ends lost 3 bases and 5 bases, in that order; junction bases with no gene match: 2. Germline V gives CDR1 SGDLS, CDR2 YYNGEE. CDR3 sequence reads: CASSADRGHQPQHF. In DNA form, the CDR3 reads TGTGCCAGCAGCGCCGACAGGGGGCATCAGCCCCAGCATTTT.

This clone appeared a single time. V usage is TRBV4-1 and J usage is TRBJ2-1; tentatively, D is TRBD2 (6 bases). Germline CDR1 is MGHRA and CDR2 is YSYEKL. The CDR3 totals 17 residues. The ends were cut back, 2 bases at V and 3 bases at J, with 17 bases in the middle. The CDR3 reads CASSQRIGLLDYNEQFF. DNA of the CDR3: TGCGCCAGCAGCCAAAGGATCGGACTACTAGACTACAATGAGCAGTTCTTC.

The rearrangement uses TRBV7-9 and TRBJ2-1; TRBD1 matches at 10 bases. J was trimmed by 7 bases and V by 5 bases; bases with no gene match: 5. The CDR3 spans 14 residues. Germline values: CDR1 SEHNR, CDR2 FQNEAQ (reference sequence). The CDR3 DNA reads as TGTGCCAGCAGCCGACAGGGGGCGTTTAATGAGCAGTTCTTC. Encoded protein: CASSRQGAFNEQFF.

CDR3 loop: CTSSQESPSRGYNEQFF. CDR3 nucleotide sequence: TGCACCAGCAGCCAAGAATCTCCCTCCCGAGGCTACAATGAGCAGTTCTTC. V is TRBV1 and J is TRBJ2-1; the table's D call TRBD2 went unverified against the DNA. TRBV1 is a recognized pseudogene. The CDR3 covers 17 residues.

This clone came up once. V and J are TRBV4-3 and TRBJ2-1; D possibly corresponds to TRBD1 (9 bases). Per the germline V gene, CDR1 is LGHNA and CDR2 is YSLEER. Trimming removed 1 base at V and 1 base at J, with 17 bases between. The CDR3 loop spans 18 amino acids. The CDR3 nucleotides read TGCGCCAGCAGCCAAGCCACGGGGGGGACAGGGTCCTACAATGAGCAGTTCTTC. The encoded protein is CASSQATGGTGSYNEQFF.

The V and J genes are TRBV27 and TRBJ2-1; no definite D call. The length of the CDR3 is 15 residues. Trimming left V 3 bases short and J 9 bases short, with 18 bases between. Per the germline V gene, CDR1 is MNHEY and CDR2 is SMNVEV (reference sequence). The CDR3 protein is CASSFALGSLVEQFF. As DNA, the CDR3 is TGTGCCAGCAGTTTTGCCCTGGGCTCACTGGTTGAGCAGTTCTTC.

V gene TRBV4-2 combines with J gene TRBJ2-7; weak D call: TRBD2 (5 bases). V was clipped by 1 base and J by 6 bases, with 13 bases between them. Germline loops: CDR1 LGHNA, CDR2 YNFKEQ. The CDR3 totals 14 residues. DNA of the CDR3: TGTGCCAGCAGCCAAGGTAATGATGGAGGCGAGCAGTACTTC. It translates to CASSQGNDGGEQYF.

J is TRBJ2-7 and V is TRBV10-1, with 7 bases aligning to TRBD1. V gave up 6 bases and J gave up 0 bases; unmatched junction bases: 5. The CDR3 is made up of 14 amino acids. CDR1 and CDR2 (germline): WNHNN, SYGVQD (reference sequence). This CDR3 reads CASSRDSLSYEQYF. The CDR3 nucleotides are TGCGCCAGCAGCCGGGACAGCCTCTCCTACGAGCAGTACTTC.

V is TRBV4-1 and J is TRBJ2-3, with TRBD2 as a possible D gene (6 bases). CDR1 MGHRA and CDR2 YSYEKL come from the germline V gene. This CDR3 is 16 amino acids long. Trimming removed 2 bases at V and 5 bases at J, with 17 bases between. The CDR3 coding sequence is TGCGCCAGCAGCCAATTCCCGGGAGAGTATTTAGATACGCAGTATTTT. Encoded protein: CASSQFPGEYLDTQYF.

The rearrangement uses TRBV4-1 and TRBJ1-5, with D unclear. CDR1 is MGHRA, CDR2 YSYEKL, per germline. The CDR3 consists of 15 residues. The V end was cut by 4 bases, the J end by 5 bases, with 15 bases between. CDR3 sequence: CASSRPGLPHQPQHF. The CDR3 DNA follows: TGCGCCAGCAGCCGCCCGGGTCTACCCCATCAGCCCCAGCATTTT.

CDR3 in DNA: TGCGCCAGCAGCCAGACAGGGGGCTACAATGAGCAGTTCTTC. It is translated as CASSQTGGYNEQFF. This chain links TRBV5-1 with TRBJ2-1, with 9 nucleotides matching TRBD1. Trimming took 4 bases from V and 3 from J; bases not matched to a gene: 2. Germline V gives CDR1 SGHRS, CDR2 YFSETQ. CDR3 length: 14 residues.

The rearrangement links TRBV12-2 to TRBJ2-2; the listed D gene, TRBD2, was not tested against the DNA. TRBV12-2 represents a pseudogene. The CDR3 totals 15 residues. In nucleotides, the CDR3 is TGTGCAAGTCGCCCTAGCGGGAGGGCCGCCGGGGAGCTGTTTTTT. It translates to CASRPSGRAAGELFF.

The chain has TRBV27 and TRBJ2-7; maybe TRBD1 (5 bases). The CDR3 runs to 13 residues. V was shortened by 0 bases and J by 6 bases, with 9 bases between the two germline ends. Germline V gives CDR1 MNHEY, CDR2 SMNVEV (reference sequence). In DNA, the CDR3 is TGTGCCAGCAGTTTATCGGGGCCGGGCGAGCAGTACTTC. Translated: CASSLSGPGEQYF.

This chain joins TRBV6-1 and TRBJ1-1; tentatively, D is TRBD1 (6 bases). Germline V gene data show CDR1 as MNHNS and CDR2 as SASEGT. The CDR3 has 15 residues. Between the trimmed V and J ends, which lost 6 bases and 4 bases, there was a span of 18 bases. CDR3 protein: CASRPMTGRGTEAFF. In DNA, the CDR3 is TGTGCCAGCAGACCAATGACAGGTCGGGGCACTGAAGCTTTCTTT.

This clone has a single count. V and J are TRBV7-2 and TRBJ2-5; possibly TRBD1 for D (5 bases). V lost 4 bases and J 1 base, leaving 10 bases between the germline ends. The germline V gene has CDR1 SGHTA and CDR2 FQGNSA. CDR3 length equals 14 residues. CDR3 in DNA: TGTGCCAGCAGCTACGGACACTTCCAAGAGACCCAGTACTTC. Protein sequence: CASSYGHFQETQYF.

This clone occurred a few times. The chain has TRBV6-5 and TRBJ1-2; tentative D call: TRBD1 (6 bases). V lost 6 bases, J lost 4 bases, and 9 bases lay in between. The CDR3 runs 12 residues. Germline V CDR1 and CDR2: MNHEY, SVGAGI. CDR3 in DNA: TGTGCCAGCAGGGACAGCTTCTATGGCTACACCTTC. Encoded protein: CASRDSFYGYTF.

This rearrangement joins TRBV5-1 to TRBJ1-2; 9 bases agree with TRBD1. The CDR3 totals 13 residues. Germline CDR1 SGHRS, CDR2 YFSETQ. Losses at the gene ends were 4 bases for V and 6 bases for J; bases not matched to a gene: 4. The CDR3 DNA sequence: TGCGCCAGCAGCGAGGACAGGGGCAATGGCTACACCTTC. This gives the protein CASSEDRGNGYTF.

The rearrangement joins TRBV11-3 to TRBJ2-1, with D perhaps TRBD2 (6 bases). Germline values: CDR1 SGHNT, CDR2 YENEEA. Trimming took off 9 bases at V and 5 bases at J, with 11 bases between the two ends. The CDR3 has 12 amino acids. The CDR3 here is CASGTAHNEQFF. The CDR3 DNA sequence: TGTGCCAGTGGGACTGCACACAATGAGCAGTTCTTC.

The chain employs TRBV28 and TRBJ1-5, with 8 bases aligning to TRBD1. This CDR3 region has 15 residues. Looked up from germline, CDR1 is MDHEN and CDR2 is SYDVKM. Trimming at V came to 3 bases and at J to 6 bases, leaving 7 bases not matched to a gene. The CDR3 nucleotides are TGTGCCAGCAGTTTTCCGGACAGGGAGGGTCAGCCCCAGCATTTT. Residues: CASSFPDREGQPQHF.

This rearrangement joins TRBV27 to TRBJ2-4; TRBD2 agrees at 14 bases. Germline V gene data show CDR1 as MNHEY and CDR2 as SMNVEV (reference sequence). The CDR3 has 19 residues. J lost 0 bases, V lost 5 bases, and 9 bases had no gene match. CDR3 nucleotides: TGTGCCAGCAGTCCTCTGGGACTAGCGGGAGACGGAGCCAAAAACATTCAGTACTTC. As protein: CASSPLGLAGDGAKNIQYF.